This entry is about one TCR beta chain. It lacks a known antigen. No per-base quality is available; no much larger clone lies one base away. There are 14 amino acids in the CDR3, from cysteine to phenylalanine inclusive. The retained sequence is limited to the CDR3, 42 bases, with the frame set at the first base. Clipping removes 3 bases from V and 10 bases from J, with 7 as the unmatched junction base count. The CDR1 and CDR2 encoded by the germline V gene are SGHTA and FQGTGA. This entry belongs to a study of T cell responses to AZD1222 COVID-19 vaccine (dated by TCRdb to about 2021). Describing the broader study: Because spike-specific TCR depth and breadth did not differ between the two schedules, AZD1222 recipients who got a second dose at roughly 4 weeks were pooled with those who got a second dose at roughly 12 weeks. A total of about 230 trial participants underwent TCR sequencing, of whom some 210 received two doses of AZD1222 and around 26 received two doses of the MenACWY control vaccine. Enrollment into the trials was organized by age into subgroups of 18-55, 56-69 and 70-plus years, and those subgroups contained approximately 160, 26 and 62 TCR-sequenced participants, respectively.

General study outcomes and caveats: The whole spike protein was spanned by vaccine-associated CD4 TCRs, and dominant responses were seen in regions 160-218 and 743-854. Spike-specific TCR breadth and depth rose significantly after two AZD1222 doses compared with day 0 and with MenACWY recipients. Nearly half of unique spike-specific TCRs reportedly recognized epitopes outside regions mutated in the B.1.351 and B.1.1.7 variants. Most participants were white British and females outnumbered males, and the authors suggested that clonal diversity may have been underestimated. No day 14 peak-response samples were available, so repertoires were characterized only after the peak T cell response. The 56-69-year group was small, and its depth increase did not reach significance, likely because of low power. Conclusions about previously exposed vaccinees were limited because only a handful of AZD1222 recipients were SARS-CoV-2 seropositive at baseline.

What the time point label conveys for this sample: baseline before first vaccination. Samples from vaccinated people were obtained from the UK trials COV001 and COV002, which included a single-blind randomized controlled phase 2/3 trial of AZD1222 (ChAdOx1 nCoV-19) in healthy adults. For TCRbeta chain sequencing, PBMC samples from trial participants were taken at day 0 and at day 28 after the second dose. The CDR3 regions of human TCRbeta chains were analyzed by immunosequencing. In the source study's methods: TCRs in the repertoires were compared against a reference library of SARS-CoV-2-specific TCRs that had been generated with the MIRA antigen-specificity platform. Breadth meant the fraction of unique TCRs that were SARS-CoV-2-associated, whereas depth meant the fraction of total T cells that were SARS-CoV-2-associated. Using the MIRA data, each spike-specific TCR was mapped to the spike region that the TCR reacts to and placed in a CD4 or CD8 class. Log10-transformed breadth and depth values were compared by one-way ANOVA with Sidak's multiple comparisons tests. TCRdb carries this immuneACCESS record with in-frame sequences only. Its versions omit some clonotypes, under half of them owing to an unresolved V gene in the studies checked, with the rest unexplained. That table is the source of V, J and clone size, and D and trimming were worked out from the DNA. The table for this sample lists 130,000 to 150,000 clones; about 91% of them were counted only once. More than 1.2% of the sample belongs to the ten largest clones.

The chain is encoded by TRBV7-3 joined to TRBJ2-1; 9 of the junction bases match TRBD1. This TCR derives from an adult in good health. Sequences were derived from peripheral blood, sampled on day 0 of AZD1222 vaccination. The DNA sequence reads TGTGCCAGCAGCTTCTCCCCCGGGACAGGGGAGCAGTTCTTC. It translates as CASSFSPGTGEQFF.